This TCR beta chain was sequenced in a study of post-analysis software for immune sequencing data. Presence of unique molecular identifiers characterized the TCR beta cDNA libraries. TCRdb reanalysed the PCR reads using MiXCR and keeps one entry per CDR3 protein. The data hold more than 450,000 distinct CDR3 sequences, with 34% observed a single time. This clonotype came up a few times. The target antigen is unknown. The CDR3 covers 16 residues. CDR1 and CDR2 (germline): LGHDT, YNNKEL (reference sequence). V was clipped by 1 base and J by 4 bases, with 15 bases between them. Findings of the study overall: Significantly decreased normalized Chao1 diversity was recorded for multiple sclerosis patients relative to controls. Several TRBV segments (TRBV5-6, TRBV5-1 and TRBV20-1 among them) occurred more frequently in patients than in controls.

The sequence derives from a girl under 18 with multiple sclerosis. This chain links TRBV3-1 with TRBJ2-3, with D possibly being TRBD1 (6 bases). Sequencing was done on a sample of blood. The CDR3 reads CASSQGGHRYADTQYF. The CDR3 DNA reads TGTGCCAGCAGCCAAGGGGGACACCGTTACGCAGATACGCAGTATTTT.